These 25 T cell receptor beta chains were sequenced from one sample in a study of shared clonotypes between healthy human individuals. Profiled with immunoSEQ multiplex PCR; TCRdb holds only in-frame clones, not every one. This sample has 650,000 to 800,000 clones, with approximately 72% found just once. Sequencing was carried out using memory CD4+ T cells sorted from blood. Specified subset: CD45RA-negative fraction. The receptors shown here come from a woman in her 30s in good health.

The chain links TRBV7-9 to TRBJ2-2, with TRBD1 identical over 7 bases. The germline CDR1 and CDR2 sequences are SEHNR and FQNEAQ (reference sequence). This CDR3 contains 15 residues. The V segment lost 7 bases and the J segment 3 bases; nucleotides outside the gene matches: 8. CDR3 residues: CASNRQGLDTGELFF. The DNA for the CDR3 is TGTGCCAGCAACCGACAGGGTCTCGACACCGGGGAGCTGTTTTTT.

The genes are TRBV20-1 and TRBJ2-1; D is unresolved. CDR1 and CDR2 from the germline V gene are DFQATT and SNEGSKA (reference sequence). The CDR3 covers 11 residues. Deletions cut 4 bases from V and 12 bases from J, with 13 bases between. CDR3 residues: CSAILAPRQFF. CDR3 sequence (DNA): TGCAGTGCTATCCTGGCTCCCCGGCAGTTCTTC.

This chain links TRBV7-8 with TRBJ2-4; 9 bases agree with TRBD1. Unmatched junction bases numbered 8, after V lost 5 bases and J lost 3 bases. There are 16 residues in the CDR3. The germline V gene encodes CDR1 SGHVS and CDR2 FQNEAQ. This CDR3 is CASSKGDRDLKNIQYF. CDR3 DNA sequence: TGTGCCAGCAGCAAAGGGGACAGGGATCTCAAAAACATTCAGTACTTC.

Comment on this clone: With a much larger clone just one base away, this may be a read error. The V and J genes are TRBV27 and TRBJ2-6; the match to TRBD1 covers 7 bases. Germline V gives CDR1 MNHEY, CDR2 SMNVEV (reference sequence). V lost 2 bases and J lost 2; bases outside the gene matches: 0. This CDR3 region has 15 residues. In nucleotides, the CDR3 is TGTGCCAGCAGTTTAGGGACAGCTGGGGCCAACGTCCTGACTTTC. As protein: CASSLGTAGANVLTF.

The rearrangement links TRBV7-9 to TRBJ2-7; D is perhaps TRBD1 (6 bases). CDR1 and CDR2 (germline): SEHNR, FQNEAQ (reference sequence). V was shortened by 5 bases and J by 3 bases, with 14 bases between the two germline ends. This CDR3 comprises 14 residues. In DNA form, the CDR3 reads TGTGCCAGCAGCCCCCGATTAGGGGGCTACGAGCAGTACTTC. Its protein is CASSPRLGGYEQYF.

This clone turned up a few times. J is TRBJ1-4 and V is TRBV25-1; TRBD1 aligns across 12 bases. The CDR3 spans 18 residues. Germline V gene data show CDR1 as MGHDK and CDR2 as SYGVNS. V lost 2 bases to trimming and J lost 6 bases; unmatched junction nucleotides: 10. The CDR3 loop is CASSELRGDRGLDEKLFF. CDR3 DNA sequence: TGTGCCAGCAGTGAACTCAGGGGGGACAGGGGGCTTGATGAAAAACTGTTTTTT.

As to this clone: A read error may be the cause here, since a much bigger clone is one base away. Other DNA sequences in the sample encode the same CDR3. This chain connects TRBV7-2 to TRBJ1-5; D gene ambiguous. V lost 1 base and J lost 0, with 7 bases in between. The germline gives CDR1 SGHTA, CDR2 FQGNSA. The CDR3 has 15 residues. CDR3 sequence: CASSLVVGSNQPQHF. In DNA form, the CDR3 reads TGTGCCAGCAGCTTAGTAGTGGGTAGCAATCAGCCCCAGCATTTT.

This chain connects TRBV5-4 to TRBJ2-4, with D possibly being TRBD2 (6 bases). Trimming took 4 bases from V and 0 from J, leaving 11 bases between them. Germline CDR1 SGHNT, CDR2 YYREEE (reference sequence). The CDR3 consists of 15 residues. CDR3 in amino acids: CASSPEGLAKNIQYF. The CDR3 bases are TGTGCCAGCAGCCCGGAGGGGCTAGCCAAAAACATTCAGTACTTC.

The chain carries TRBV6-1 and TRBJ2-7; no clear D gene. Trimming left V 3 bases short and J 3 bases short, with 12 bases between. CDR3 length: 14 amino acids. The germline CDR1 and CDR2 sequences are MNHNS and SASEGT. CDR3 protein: CASSDILGGYEQYF. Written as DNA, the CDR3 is TGTGCCAGCAGTGACATTTTAGGCGGCTACGAGCAGTACTTC.

The CDR3 nucleotides read TGTGCCAGCACACCACAGGGGGTCGGCTCCCGGACCCAGTACTTC. Translating it yields CASTPQGVGSRTQYF. The gene calls are TRBV27 and TRBJ2-5; 8 bases are shared with TRBD1. Germline CDR1 is MNHEY and CDR2 is SMNVEV (reference sequence). The J segment lost 7 bases and the V segment lost 7 bases, leaving 14 bases of the junction unmatched. The CDR3 spans 15 residues.

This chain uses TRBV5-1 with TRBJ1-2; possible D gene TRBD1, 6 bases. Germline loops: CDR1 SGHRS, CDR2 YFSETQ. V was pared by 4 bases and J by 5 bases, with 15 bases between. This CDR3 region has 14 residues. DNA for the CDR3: TGCGCCAGCAGCACCCGGGACAAGGCGTATGGCTACACCTTC. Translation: CASSTRDKAYGYTF.

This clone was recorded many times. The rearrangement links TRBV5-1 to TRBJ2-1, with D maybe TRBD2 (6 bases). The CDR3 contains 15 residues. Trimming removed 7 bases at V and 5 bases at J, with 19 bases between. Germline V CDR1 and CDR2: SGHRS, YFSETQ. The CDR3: CASQPATGTHNEQFF. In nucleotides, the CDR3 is TGCGCCAGCCAGCCGGCGACCGGGACTCACAATGAGCAGTTCTTC.

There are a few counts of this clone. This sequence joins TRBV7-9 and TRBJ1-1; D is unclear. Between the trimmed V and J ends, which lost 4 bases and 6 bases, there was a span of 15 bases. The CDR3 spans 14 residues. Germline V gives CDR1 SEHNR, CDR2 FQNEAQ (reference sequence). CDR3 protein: CASSSQVQLSEAFF. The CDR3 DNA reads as TGTGCCAGCAGCTCCCAAGTCCAGTTATCTGAAGCTTTCTTT.

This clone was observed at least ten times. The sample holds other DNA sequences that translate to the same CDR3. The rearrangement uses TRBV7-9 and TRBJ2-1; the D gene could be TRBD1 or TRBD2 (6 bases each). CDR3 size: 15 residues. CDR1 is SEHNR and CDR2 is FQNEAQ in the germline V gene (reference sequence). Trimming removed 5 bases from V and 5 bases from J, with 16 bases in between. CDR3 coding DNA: TGTGCCAGCAGCCCGCCCGGAGGGGGTAACAATGAGCAGTTCTTC. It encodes CASSPPGGGNNEQFF.

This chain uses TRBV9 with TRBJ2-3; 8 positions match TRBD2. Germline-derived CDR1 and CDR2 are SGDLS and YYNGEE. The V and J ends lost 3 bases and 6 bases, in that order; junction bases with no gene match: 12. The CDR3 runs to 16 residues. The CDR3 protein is CASSAHPAGAGDTQYF. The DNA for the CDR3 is TGTGCCAGCAGCGCCCATCCAGCGGGAGCGGGGGATACGCAGTATTTT. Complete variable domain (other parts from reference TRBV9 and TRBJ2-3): DSGVTQTPKHLITATGQRVTLRCSPRSGDLSVYWYQQSLDQGLQFLIQYYNGEERAKGNILERFSAQQFPDLHSELNLSSLELGDSALYFCASSAHPAGAGDTQYFGPGTRLTVL.

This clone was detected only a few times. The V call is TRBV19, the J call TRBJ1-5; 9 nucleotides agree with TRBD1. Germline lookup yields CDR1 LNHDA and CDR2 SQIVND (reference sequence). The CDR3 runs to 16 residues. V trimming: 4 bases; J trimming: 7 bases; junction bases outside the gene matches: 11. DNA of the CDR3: TGTGCCAGTAGTACCTCCGGGACAGGGCTTCGGCAGCCCCAGCATTTT. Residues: CASSTSGTGLRQPQHF. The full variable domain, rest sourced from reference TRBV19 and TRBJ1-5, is DGGITQSPKYLFRKEGQNVTLSCEQNLNHDAMYWYRQDPGQGLRLIYYSQIVNDFQKGDIAEGYSVSREKKESFPLTVTSAQKNPTAFYLCASSTSGTGLRQPQHFGDGTRLSIL.

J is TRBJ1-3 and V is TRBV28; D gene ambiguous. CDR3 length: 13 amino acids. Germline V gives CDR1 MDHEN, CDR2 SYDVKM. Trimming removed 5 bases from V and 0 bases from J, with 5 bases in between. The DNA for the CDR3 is TGTGCCAGCAGTCGCTACTCTGGAAACACCATATATTTT. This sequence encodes CASSRYSGNTIYF.

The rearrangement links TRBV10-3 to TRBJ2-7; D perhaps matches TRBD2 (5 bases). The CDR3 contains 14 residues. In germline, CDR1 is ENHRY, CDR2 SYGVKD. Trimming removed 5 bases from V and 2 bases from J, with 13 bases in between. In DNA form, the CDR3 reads TGTGCCATCAGTTGGACTGGAACGACCTACGAGCAGTACTTC. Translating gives CAISWTGTTYEQYF.

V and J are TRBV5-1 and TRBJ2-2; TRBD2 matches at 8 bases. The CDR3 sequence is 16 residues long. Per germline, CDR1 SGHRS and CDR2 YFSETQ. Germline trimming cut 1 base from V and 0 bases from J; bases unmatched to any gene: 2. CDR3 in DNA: TGCGCCAGCAGCTTGAGACTAGCGACGAACACCGGGGAGCTGTTTTTT. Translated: CASSLRLATNTGELFF.

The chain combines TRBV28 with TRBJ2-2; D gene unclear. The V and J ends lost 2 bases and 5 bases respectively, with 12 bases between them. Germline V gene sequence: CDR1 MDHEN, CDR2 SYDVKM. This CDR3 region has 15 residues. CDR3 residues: CASSLTPRWTGELFF. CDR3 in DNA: TGTGCCAGCAGTTTAACCCCAAGGTGGACCGGGGAGCTGTTTTTT. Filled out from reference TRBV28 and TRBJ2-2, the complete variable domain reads DVKVTQSSRYLVKRTGEKVFLECVQDMDHENMFWYRQDPGLGLRLIYFSYDVKMKEKGDIPEGYSVSREKKERFSLILESASTNQTSMYLCASSLTPRWTGELFFGEGSRLTVL.

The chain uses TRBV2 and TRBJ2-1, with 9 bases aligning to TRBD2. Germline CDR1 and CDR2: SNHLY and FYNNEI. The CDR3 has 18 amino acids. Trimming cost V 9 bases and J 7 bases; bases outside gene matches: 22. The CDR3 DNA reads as TGTGCCAGGGGGTGGCGGGAGGGCCGGTTTGTCGTCACGAATGAGCAGTTCTTC. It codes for CARGWREGRFVVTNEQFF.

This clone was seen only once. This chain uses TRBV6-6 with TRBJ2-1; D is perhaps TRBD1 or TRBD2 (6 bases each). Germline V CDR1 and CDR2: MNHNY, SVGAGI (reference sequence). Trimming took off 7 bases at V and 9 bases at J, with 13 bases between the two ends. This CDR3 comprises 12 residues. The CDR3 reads CASNLQGGEQFF. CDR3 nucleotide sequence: TGTGCCAGCAACTTACAGGGAGGTGAGCAGTTCTTC.

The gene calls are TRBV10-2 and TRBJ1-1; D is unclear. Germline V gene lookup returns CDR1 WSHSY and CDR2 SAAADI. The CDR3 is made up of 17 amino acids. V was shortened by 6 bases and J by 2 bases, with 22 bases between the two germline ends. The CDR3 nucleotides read TGCGCCAGCAGCCCCCAAGGAAGTGTGTTCGCCAACACTGAAGCTTTCTTT. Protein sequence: CASSPQGSVFANTEAFF.

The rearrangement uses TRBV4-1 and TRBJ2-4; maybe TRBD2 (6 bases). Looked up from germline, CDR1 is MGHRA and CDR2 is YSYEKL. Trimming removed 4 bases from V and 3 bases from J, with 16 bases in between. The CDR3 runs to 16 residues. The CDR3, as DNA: TGCGCCAGCAGCCGCCAACTAGCTTCGGACAAAAACATTCAGTACTTC. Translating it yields CASSRQLASDKNIQYF.

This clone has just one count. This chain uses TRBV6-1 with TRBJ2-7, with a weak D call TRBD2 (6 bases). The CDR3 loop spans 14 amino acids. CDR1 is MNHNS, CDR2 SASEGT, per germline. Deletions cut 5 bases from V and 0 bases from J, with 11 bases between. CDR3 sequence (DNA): TGTGCCAGCAGTATGACGGGAGACTCCTACGAGCAGTACTTC. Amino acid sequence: CASSMTGDSYEQYF.